This T cell receptor beta chain is drawn from a study of blood T cell repertoires in COVID-19. The CDR3 spans 13 residues. The germline V gene has CDR1 MNHEY and CDR2 SMNVEV (reference sequence). Trimming took off 6 bases at V and 7 bases at J, with 12 bases between the two ends. The repertoire was sequenced with immunoSEQ multiplex PCR; TCRdb's copy has only in-frame clones and lacks some. The repertoire holds approximately 130,000 clones, with 80% to 90% as singletons. The TCR sequence derives from a man aged 50 or older with active COVID-19. Sequencing was performed on peripheral blood. This chain connects TRBV27 to TRBJ2-2; D is unclear. The CDR3 DNA reads TGTGCCAGCAGCCTGAACCAGAACGGGGAGCTGTTTTTT. Its protein is CASSLNQNGELFF.